The clone carrying this T cell receptor (beta chain) has just a few counts. Its antigen is not identified. Original processing notes: Researchers built a distant-metastasis classifier for papillary thyroid cancer that drew on CDR3 differences across clinicopathological groups. TCRdb called clones again from the PCR reads with MiXCR. The V and J calls and clone size are TCRdb's, not the authors'. The data hold about 33,000 clones, with about 18% observed a single time. This record comes from a study of metastatic and nonmetastatic thyroid tumors. Broader study findings: Malignant thyroid tumors reportedly had TCR beta diversity that was significantly higher than in benign nodules, in blood and tumor.

Patients underwent thyroid surgery, and none had received any treatment before it. The V segment lost 6 bases and the J segment 5 bases; nucleotides outside the gene matches: 7. CDR3 size: 15 residues. Germline lookup yields CDR1 MNHNS and CDR2 SASEGT. The chain recombines TRBV6-1 with TRBJ2-5; 12 positions match TRBD2. The TCR sequence derives from a female donor with papillary thyroid cancer or a benign thyroid nodule (not recorded which). Some clones in this sample may be carry-over from other donors' samples. Sequencing input: blood. The chain's CDR3 is CASRRYLAGGETQYF. In DNA form, the CDR3 reads TGTGCCAGCAGACGTTACCTAGCGGGGGGGGAGACCCAGTACTTC.